The 32 T cell receptor beta chains in this list originate from one sample, sequenced in a study of cytomegalovirus exposure and HLA in healthy donors. The PCR contained 60 Vbeta and 13 Jbeta primers. Sequenced by immunoSEQ multiplex PCR; TCRdb stores in-frame clones only, minus some. The data show some 150,000 clones, approximately 82% seen once. Sample: PBMCs. Receptor source: a man aged 35-49 years in good health and CMV-seronegative.

This rearrangement joins TRBV6-5 to TRBJ1-5; 11 nucleotides agree with TRBD1. The CDR3 contains 16 residues. V dropped 2 bases and J dropped 4; count of bases not matched to a gene: 4. Germline lookup yields CDR1 MNHEY and CDR2 SVGAGI. The chain's CDR3 is CASSYAGTGGNQPQHF. CDR3 sequence (DNA): TGTGCCAGCAGTTACGCCGGGACAGGGGGTAATCAGCCCCAGCATTTT.

The rearrangement joins TRBV19 to TRBJ1-1; no firm D call. V lost 3 bases and J lost 1, with 12 bases in between. The CDR3 consists of 15 residues. Germline loops: CDR1 LNHDA, CDR2 SQIVND (reference sequence). CDR3 nucleotide sequence: TGTGCCAGTAGTATTCGGTTAATCTGGAACACTGAAGCTTTCTTT. Amino acids: CASSIRLIWNTEAFF.

V and J are TRBV9 and TRBJ2-3, with 11 bases identical to TRBD2. J was trimmed by 0 bases and V by 2 bases; bases with no gene match: 5. CDR3 size: 17 residues. Per germline, CDR1 SGDLS and CDR2 YYNGEE. CDR3: CASSVGLAGSSTDTQYF. The CDR3 region has the DNA TGTGCCAGCAGCGTCGGACTAGCGGGCTCTAGCACAGATACGCAGTATTTT.

V and J are TRBV5-1 and TRBJ2-1; 9 nucleotides match TRBD1. The CDR3 length is 17 residues. Looked up from germline, CDR1 is SGHRS and CDR2 is YFSETQ. J gave up 5 bases and V 2 bases, and 11 bases lay outside the gene matches. The CDR3: CASSLKTGGTGDNEQFF. CDR3 nucleotide sequence: TGCGCCAGCAGCTTAAAGACAGGGGGAACGGGCGACAATGAGCAGTTCTTC.

The sample holds one count of this clone. This rearrangement joins TRBV5-4 to TRBJ2-3, with 10 bases matching TRBD2. V was clipped by 4 bases and J by 1 base; unmatched bases: 6. Germline CDR1 and CDR2: SGHNT and YYREEE (reference sequence). The CDR3 is 16 amino acids. The CDR3 DNA sequence: TGTGCCAGCAGCCCGGGACTAGCGCGAGGCACAGATACGCAGTATTTT. Translated, it gives CASSPGLARGTDTQYF.

This clone was detected only once. The chain uses TRBV9 and TRBJ2-3, with 10 bases matching TRBD1. Germline V gene data show CDR1 as SGDLS and CDR2 as YYNGEE. The CDR3 covers 16 residues. J gave up 1 base and V 3 bases, and 5 bases lay outside the gene matches. The CDR3 reads CASSGSGTGGTDTQYF. CDR3 nucleotides: TGTGCCAGCAGCGGCTCCGGGACAGGGGGCACAGATACGCAGTATTTT.

The chain is built from TRBV28 and TRBJ2-5; 7 bases fit TRBD2. There are 13 residues in the CDR3. The V segment lost 3 bases and the J segment 5 bases; nucleotides outside the gene matches: 3. Germline assignment: CDR1 MDHEN and CDR2 SYDVKM. The CDR3 DNA reads as TGTGCCAGCAGTTTGGGAGGGGTCGAGACCCAGTACTTC. It yields the protein CASSLGGVETQYF.

The gene calls are TRBV11-2 and TRBJ1-1; possible D gene TRBD1, 5 bases. The CDR3 covers 14 residues. Germline CDR1 and CDR2: SGHAT and FQNNGV. The germline V and J ends were trimmed by 4 bases and 6 bases, with 15 bases remaining between them. CDR3 sequence: CASSSTGGRAEAFF. Here the CDR3 DNA reads TGTGCCAGCAGCTCAACAGGTGGAAGGGCTGAAGCTTTCTTT.

The V and J genes are TRBV4-3 and TRBJ1-2; D is uncertain. The CDR3 contains 14 residues. Germline V gene lookup returns CDR1 LGHNA and CDR2 YSLEER. V lost 4 bases and J lost 2, with 11 bases in between. Written as DNA, the CDR3 is TGCGCCAGCAGCCCAGACACCCGGAACTATGGCTACACCTTC. Translation gives CASSPDTRNYGYTF.

The rearrangement joins TRBV19 to TRBJ1-4; 7 bases map to TRBD1. Germline V gene data show CDR1 as LNHDA and CDR2 as SQIVND (reference sequence). This CDR3 has 17 amino acids. With V trimmed by 7 bases and J by 5 bases, 16 bases remained unmatched. This CDR3 is CASTPNRAPRGNEKLFF. CDR3 DNA: TGTGCCAGTACCCCCAATCGGGCCCCCAGGGGGAATGAAAAACTGTTTTTT. Based on the CDR3 plus reference TRBV19 and TRBJ1-4, the full variable domain is DGGITQSPKYLFRKEGQNVTLSCEQNLNHDAMYWYRQDPGQGLRLIYYSQIVNDFQKGDIAEGYSVSREKKESFPLTVTSAQKNPTAFYLCASTPNRAPRGNEKLFFGSGTQLSVL.

This chain uses TRBV19 with TRBJ1-5; TRBD1 might be the D (6 bases). Germline-derived CDR1 and CDR2 are LNHDA and SQIVND (reference sequence). CDR3 length equals 15 residues. V lost 2 bases, J lost 0 bases, and 8 bases lay in between. CDR3 in amino acids: CASSIYRASNQPQHF. The CDR3, as DNA: TGTGCCAGTAGTATATACAGGGCTAGCAATCAGCCCCAGCATTTT. The full variable domain, in which reference TRBV19 and TRBJ1-5 provide the parts outside the CDR3, is DGGITQSPKYLFRKEGQNVTLSCEQNLNHDAMYWYRQDPGQGLRLIYYSQIVNDFQKGDIAEGYSVSREKKESFPLTVTSAQKNPTAFYLCASSIYRASNQPQHFGDGTRLSIL.

CDR3 nucleotides: TGTGCCTGGAGTGACAGGGCCGACGGGGAGCTGTTTTTT. This sequence encodes CAWSDRADGELFF. The chain joins TRBV30 to TRBJ2-2, with D perhaps matching TRBD1 (6 bases). The CDR3 length is 13 residues. The V gene lost 1 base and the J gene lost 7 bases, with 10 bases spanning the gap. Germline CDR1 and CDR2: GTSNPN and SVGIG (reference sequence).

This chain uses TRBV9 with TRBJ1-2, with TRBD1 matching 9 bases. CDR3 size: 14 residues. With V trimmed by 3 bases and J by 5 bases, 5 bases remained unmatched. Germline-derived CDR1 and CDR2 are SGDLS and YYNGEE. This chain's CDR3 is CASSAGQGLYGYTF. DNA of the CDR3: TGTGCCAGCAGCGCGGGACAGGGCCTATATGGCTACACCTTC.

CDR3 sequence reads: CASSPVGLGQGRVISSGNTIYF. The CDR3 DNA reads TGTGCCAGCAGCCCCGTAGGTTTGGGACAGGGGAGAGTCATAAGCTCTGGAAACACCATATATTTT. V and J are TRBV7-6 and TRBJ1-3; TRBD1 aligns across 10 bases. Germline V gene sequence: CDR1 SGHVS, CDR2 FNYEAQ. J gave up 0 bases and V 5 bases, and 22 bases lay outside the gene matches. This CDR3 is 22 amino acids long.

CDR3 nucleotide sequence: TGTGCCCGTCGAGGAAGCTCCTATAATTCACCCCTCCACTTT. Encoded protein: CARRGSSYNSPLHF. The chain uses TRBV6-7 and TRBJ1-6; D gene uncertain. TRBV6-7 is flagged as an ORF with uncertain function. This CDR3 contains 14 residues. Trimming shortened V by 11 bases and J by 0 bases, and 11 bases separated the two germline ends.

V usage is TRBV10-3 and J usage is TRBJ2-4; 9 positions agree with TRBD2. The length of the CDR3 is 14 residues. Germline trimming cut 9 bases from V and 3 bases from J; bases unmatched to any gene: 6. Germline loops: CDR1 ENHRY, CDR2 SYGVKD. CDR3 DNA sequence: TGTGCCATTAGCGGGAGTCTTGACAAAAACATTCAGTACTTC. This encodes CAISGSLDKNIQYF.

V usage is TRBV10-3 and J usage is TRBJ2-1; a weak D match, TRBD1 (6 bases). The CDR3 length is 11 residues. V was pared by 8 bases and J by 5 bases, with 7 bases between. Germline lookup yields CDR1 ENHRY and CDR2 SYGVKD. CDR3 region: CAIHRDNEQFF. The CDR3 DNA is TGTGCCATCCACAGGGACAATGAGCAGTTCTTC.

This chain links TRBV5-5 with TRBJ1-2, with TRBD1 matching over 8 bases. The CDR3 runs 15 residues. Germline values: CDR1 SGHKS, CDR2 YYEKEE (reference sequence). Trimming took 3 bases from V and 6 from J; bases not matched to a gene: 10. The CDR3 DNA sequence: TGTGCCAGCAGCTCCTACCACCAGGGGGCAAATGGCTACACCTTC. Translating gives CASSSYHQGANGYTF.

The gene calls are TRBV7-2 and TRBJ2-1, with D possibly being TRBD2 (6 bases). The CDR3 runs to 16 residues. Trimming cost V 6 bases and J 7 bases, with 22 bases left between them. Germline CDR1 and CDR2: SGHTA and FQGNSA. The CDR3 region has the DNA TGTGCCAGCAGTTGGGGCGGGGCAGTGAGGGGAAATGAGCAGTTCTTC. Protein sequence: CASSWGGAVRGNEQFF.

The chain's CDR3 is CASSRPGDNPYEQYF. The CDR3 DNA reads as TGCGCCAGCAGTCGTCCCGGGGACAACCCCTACGAGCAGTACTTC. V is TRBV5-1 and J is TRBJ2-7; D might be TRBD1 (6 bases). The germline V gene has CDR1 SGHRS and CDR2 YFSETQ. Trimming cost V 5 bases and J 2 bases, with 17 bases left between them. The CDR3 loop spans 15 amino acids.

To note about this clone: Mismatch with germline at one junction end may stem from a read error. This rearrangement joins TRBV7-9 to TRBJ2-2, with D possibly being TRBD1 (5 bases). The germline CDR1 and CDR2 sequences are SEHNR and FQNEAQ (reference sequence). The CDR3 is 16 residues long. The CDR3 DNA sequence: TGTTCCAGCAGCTTACCCAGCAGGGCTGGCACCGGGGAGCTGTTTTTT. Its translation is CSSSLPSRAGTGELFF.

The chain is built from TRBV5-8 and TRBJ2-7; D gene unclear. Germline CDR1 is SGHTS and CDR2 is YDEGEE. This CDR3 has 14 residues. Trimming removed 2 bases from V and 6 bases from J, with 15 bases in between. The CDR3 loop reads CASSFAGATVEQYF. As DNA, the CDR3 is TGTGCCAGCAGCTTTGCAGGCGCGACGGTCGAGCAGTACTTC.

The rearrangement links TRBV7-2 to TRBJ1-6; no clear D gene. This CDR3 is 17 amino acids long. Germline CDR1 is SGHTA and CDR2 is FQGNSA. V was cut by 5 bases and J by 3 bases, with 17 bases left in between. This CDR3 reads CASSLRGRSDYNSPLHF. DNA of the CDR3: TGTGCCAGCAGCCTACGAGGTAGATCAGACTATAATTCACCCCTCCACTTT.

The J gene is TRBJ1-5, the V gene TRBV2; TRBD1 might be the D (5 bases). Trimming pared 8 bases from V and 1 base from J, leaving 15 bases between. This CDR3 is built from 15 residues. The germline V gene has CDR1 SNHLY and CDR2 FYNNEI. DNA for the CDR3: TGTGCCAGCCGACGGGGGGATCGAAGCAATCAGCCCCAGCATTTT. Amino acids: CASRRGDRSNQPQHF.

This clone has more than one count but fewer than ten. The genes are TRBV7-3 and TRBJ2-1; 9 bases agree with TRBD2. Germline V CDR1 and CDR2: SGHTA, FQGTGA. Trimming cost V 4 bases and J 4 bases; bases outside gene matches: 2. This CDR3 spans 14 amino acids. The CDR3 here is CASSSSGTYNEQFF. The CDR3 nucleotides are TGTGCCAGCAGCTCTAGCGGGACTTACAATGAGCAGTTCTTC.

The gene calls are TRBV10-3 and TRBJ1-6; D gene uncertain. CDR1 is ENHRY and CDR2 is SYGVKD in the germline V gene. The CDR3 is 14 residues long. Deletions cut 3 bases from V and 7 bases from J, with 10 bases between. The CDR3 DNA reads TGTGCCATCAGTGACCCAGGAAGGAATTCACCCCTCCACTTT. Its protein is CAISDPGRNSPLHF.

This clone was detected only once. V is TRBV5-1 and J is TRBJ2-5, with 9 bases fitting TRBD1. Germline V gene data show CDR1 as SGHRS and CDR2 as YFSETQ. J was trimmed by 5 bases and V by 4 bases; bases with no gene match: 6. The CDR3 extends over 14 amino acids. The CDR3 DNA reads as TGCGCCAGCAGCAGCCGGACAGGGGTTGAGACCCAGTACTTC. As protein: CASSSRTGVETQYF.

The chain is built from TRBV5-1 and TRBJ1-2, with 8 bases lining up with TRBD1. This CDR3 contains 17 residues. V shed 1 base, J shed 4 bases, and the junction held 12 bases outside the gene matches. Germline V gives CDR1 SGHRS, CDR2 YFSETQ. As DNA, the CDR3 is TGCGCCAGCAGCTTGTCCCCAATGGGACAGGAGATCTATGGCTACACCTTC. Amino acids: CASSLSPMGQEIYGYTF.

The rearrangement links TRBV6-5 to TRBJ2-5, with D possibly matching TRBD2 (7 bases). The CDR3 consists of 15 residues. V was trimmed by 7 bases and J by 7 bases, leaving 22 bases between them. The V gene's germline CDR1 is MNHEY and CDR2 SVGAGI. The CDR3 sequence: CASTGGLSQAWTQYF. The CDR3 coding sequence is TGTGCCAGCACGGGGGGCCTCTCACAGGCTTGGACCCAGTACTTC.

This rearrangement joins TRBV7-9 to TRBJ2-7; perhaps TRBD1 as D (5 bases). The CDR3 extends over 12 amino acids. CDR1 and CDR2 from the germline V gene are SEHNR and FQNEAQ (reference sequence). CDR3 coding DNA: TGTGCGACAACCGAGGACATAGGAGAGCAGTACTTC. Its translation: CATTEDIGEQYF.

A note on this clone: Relative to the germline gene, one junction end is altered; a read error may explain this. This chain joins TRBV6-6 and TRBJ2-3, with TRBD2 as a possible D gene (6 bases). The CDR3 contains 12 residues. CDR1 and CDR2 from the germline V gene are MNHNY and SVGAGI (reference sequence). DNA of the CDR3: TGCTACGGGGGACCTTGCACAGATACGCAGTATTTT. It yields the protein CYGGPCTDTQYF.

In DNA, the CDR3 is TGTGCCATCACCGGCGGGGGGAATGAGCAGTTCTTC. Its protein product is CAITGGGNEQFF. The J gene is TRBJ2-1, the V gene TRBV10-3, with 8 nucleotides matching TRBD2. The CDR3 length is 12 residues. In germline, CDR1 is ENHRY, CDR2 SYGVKD. The V segment lost 7 bases and the J segment 7 bases; nucleotides outside the gene matches: 3.